Presented here are 17 T cell receptor beta chains from one specimen sequenced in a study of cytomegalovirus exposure and HLA in healthy donors. The study ran its PCR with 60 Vbeta and 13 Jbeta primers. Using immunoSEQ multiplex PCR, the repertoire was profiled, and TCRdb retains in-frame clones only, with some absent. This table holds over 80,000 clones, around 73% found once. Sample: PBMCs. Receptors originate from a woman in her thirties or forties in good health and CMV-seronegative.

V is TRBV4-1 and J is TRBJ1-1; 7 nucleotides align to TRBD1. This CDR3 comprises 16 residues. In germline, CDR1 is MGHRA, CDR2 YSYEKL. J gave up 2 bases and V 6 bases, and 12 bases lay outside the gene matches. The CDR3 DNA follows: TGCGCCAGCAGTAAGGGGGCTGATTTAGGAAACACTGAAGCTTTCTTT. Protein sequence: CASSKGADLGNTEAFF.

The V gene is TRBV6-1, the J gene TRBJ2-3, with 10 positions matching TRBD2. Germline V gene data show CDR1 as MNHNS and CDR2 as SASEGT. The J segment lost 1 base and the V segment lost 7 bases, leaving 5 bases of the junction unmatched. The CDR3 covers 15 residues. DNA for the CDR3: TGTGCCAGCACCAGGACTAGCGGCCGCACAGATACGCAGTATTTT. Translated, it gives CASTRTSGRTDTQYF.

The rearrangement joins TRBV11-2 to TRBJ2-4; TRBD1 is a possible D gene (7 bases). The germline V gene has CDR1 SGHAT and CDR2 FQNNGV. V was clipped by 1 base and J by 0 bases, with 10 bases between them. The CDR3 sequence is 16 residues long. CDR3 DNA sequence: TGTGCCAGCAGCTTAGCAGGGGGGCTAGCCAAAAACATTCAGTACTTC. This gives the protein CASSLAGGLAKNIQYF.

The chain joins TRBV2 to TRBJ2-1, with 9 positions matching TRBD1. The V gene's germline CDR1 is SNHLY and CDR2 FYNNEI. CDR3 length: 15 residues. The J segment lost 8 bases and the V segment lost 6 bases, leaving 11 bases of the junction unmatched. CDR3: CASRAGTGNRDEQFF. The CDR3 DNA reads as TGTGCCAGCAGAGCCGGGACAGGGAATCGAGATGAGCAGTTCTTC.

The chain has TRBV7-9 and TRBJ2-7, with 11 bases aligning to TRBD2. After removal of 7 bases from V and 6 bases from J, the junction contained 11 bases not matched to a gene. The CDR3 length is 15 residues. The germline V gene encodes CDR1 SEHNR and CDR2 FQNEAQ (reference sequence). The CDR3 sequence is CASTTTSGSYCEQYF. The CDR3 DNA is TGTGCCAGCACCACAACTAGCGGGAGTTACTGCGAGCAGTACTTC.

The chain combines TRBV4-3 with TRBJ2-3; 9 positions match TRBD2. The germline gives CDR1 LGHNA, CDR2 YSLEER. The junction had 1 base not matched to a gene; V was cut back by 2 bases and J by 1 base. The CDR3 is 15 residues long. CDR3 bases: TGCGCCAGCAGCCAAAGCGGGAGGCGCACAGATACGCAGTATTTT. Translating gives CASSQSGRRTDTQYF.

The chain combines TRBV13 with TRBJ2-7, with D unclear. The ends were cut back, 5 bases at V and 7 bases at J, with 24 bases in the middle. This CDR3 is built from 16 residues. Per germline, CDR1 PRHDT and CDR2 FYEKMQ (reference sequence). CDR3 nucleotide sequence: TGTGCCAGCAGCCTACTGCTAGACTCCTCTATTTGTGAGCAGTACTTC. The encoded protein is CASSLLLDSSICEQYF.

The chain has TRBV30 and TRBJ2-1; TRBD2 is a possible D gene (6 bases). This CDR3 region has 14 residues. Germline CDR1 GTSNPN, CDR2 SVGIG (reference sequence). V lost 0 bases to trimming and J lost 10 bases, with 16 bases between them. The CDR3 nucleotides are TGTGCCTGGAGTGTTCGACTTCCAGGAGGGGAGCAGTTCTTC. Amino acids: CAWSVRLPGGEQFF.

A single count supports this clone. The V and J genes are TRBV4-1 and TRBJ2-7; D is perhaps TRBD1 (7 bases). Germline V gene data show CDR1 as MGHRA and CDR2 as YSYEKL. The germline V and J ends were trimmed by 1 base and 3 bases, with 13 bases remaining between them. The CDR3 is made up of 15 amino acids. The CDR3 loop reads CASSQGPGGYYEQYF. In DNA, the CDR3 is TGCGCCAGCAGCCAAGGGCCAGGGGGGTACTACGAGCAGTACTTC.

The chain employs TRBV18 and TRBJ2-6, with D unclear. Germline CDR1 reads KGHSH; CDR2 reads LQKENI. Trimming removed 1 base from V and 4 bases from J, with 8 bases in between. The length of the CDR3 is 15 residues. The CDR3 loop is CASSPLLSGANVLTF. The CDR3, as DNA: TGTGCCAGCTCACCACTCCTTAGCGGGGCCAACGTCCTGACTTTC.

This clone has just one count. The chain has TRBV7-9 and TRBJ2-5; 14 positions match TRBD2. This CDR3 region has 16 residues. Germline-derived CDR1 and CDR2 are SEHNR and FQNEAQ (reference sequence). V dropped 4 bases and J dropped 3; count of bases not matched to a gene: 4. Here the CDR3 reads CASSSRTSGRKETQYF. CDR3 nucleotide sequence: TGTGCCAGCAGCTCAAGGACTAGCGGGAGGAAAGAGACCCAGTACTTC.

This clone was seen once. The V call is TRBV5-4, the J call TRBJ1-1, with D perhaps matching TRBD1 (6 bases). V lost 2 bases to trimming and J lost 1 base, with 9 bases between them. The CDR3 runs 14 residues. Per the germline V gene, CDR1 is SGHNT and CDR2 is YYREEE (reference sequence). CDR3 nucleotides: TGTGCCAGCAGCTTAAGGGGGAGGAACACTGAAGCTTTCTTT. It specifies CASSLRGRNTEAFF.

This chain uses TRBV6-1 with TRBJ2-7, with 7 bases that match TRBD1. The CDR3 is 14 residues long. Germline values: CDR1 MNHNS, CDR2 SASEGT. V lost 6 bases, J lost 2 bases, and 7 bases stayed unmatched. The CDR3 bases are TGTGCCAGCAGACGGACAGGAGCTACCTACGAGCAGTACTTC. It encodes CASRRTGATYEQYF.

This clone showed up just once. V and J are TRBV28 and TRBJ1-2; 10 bases agree with TRBD1. Germline V gene data show CDR1 as MDHEN and CDR2 as SYDVKM. V shed 5 bases and J 3 bases; nucleotides not matched to a gene: 12. This CDR3 has 17 residues. The CDR3 region is CASSTGQGEGVDYGYTF. The CDR3 DNA reads as TGTGCCAGCAGTACCGGACAGGGGGAGGGAGTGGACTATGGCTACACCTTC.

The CDR3 DNA reads as TGTGCCAGTACCTCCCAAGGGAGCCGTAGCAATCAGCCCCAGCATTTT. Translation: CASTSQGSRSNQPQHF. The V and J genes are TRBV19 and TRBJ1-5, with D unclear. The CDR3 loop spans 16 amino acids. Trimming removed 7 bases at V and 0 bases at J, with 16 bases between. Germline V CDR1 and CDR2: LNHDA, SQIVND (reference sequence).

This clone was counted only a few times. This rearrangement joins TRBV6-6 to TRBJ2-6; TRBD1 matches at 9 bases. V shed 6 bases and J 1 base; nucleotides not matched to a gene: 4. The germline gives CDR1 MNHNY, CDR2 SVGAGI (reference sequence). The CDR3 covers 16 residues. DNA for the CDR3: TGTGCCAGCAGAGCGACAGGGGGTTCTGGGGCCAACGTCCTGACTTTC. Its protein product is CASRATGGSGANVLTF.

This clone was detected only once. The chain joins TRBV7-6 to TRBJ2-5; maybe TRBD1 (7 bases). The germline V and J ends were trimmed by 3 bases and 5 bases, with 13 bases remaining between them. CDR1 SGHVS and CDR2 FNYEAQ come from the germline V gene. This CDR3 has 14 residues. The CDR3 nucleotides read TGTGCCAGCAGCTTTGAGACAGGGAGGGAGACCCAGTACTTC. Protein sequence: CASSFETGRETQYF.